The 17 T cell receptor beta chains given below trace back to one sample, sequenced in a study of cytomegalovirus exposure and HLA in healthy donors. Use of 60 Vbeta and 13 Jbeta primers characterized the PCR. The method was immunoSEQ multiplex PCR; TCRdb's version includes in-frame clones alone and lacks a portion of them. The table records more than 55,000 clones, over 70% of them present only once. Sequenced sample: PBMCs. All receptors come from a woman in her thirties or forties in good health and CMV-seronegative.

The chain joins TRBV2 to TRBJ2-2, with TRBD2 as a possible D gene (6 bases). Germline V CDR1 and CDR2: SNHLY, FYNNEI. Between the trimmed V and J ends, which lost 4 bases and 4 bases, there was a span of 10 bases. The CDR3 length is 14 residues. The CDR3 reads CASSVLRGTGELFF. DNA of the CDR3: TGTGCCAGCAGTGTGCTGCGGGGCACCGGGGAGCTGTTTTTT.

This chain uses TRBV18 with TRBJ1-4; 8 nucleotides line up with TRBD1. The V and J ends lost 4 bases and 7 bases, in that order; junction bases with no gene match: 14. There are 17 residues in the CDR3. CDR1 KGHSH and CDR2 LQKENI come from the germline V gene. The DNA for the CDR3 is TGTGCCAGCTCACTCAACACACCTCAGGGGGCCCTTGAAAAACTGTTTTTT. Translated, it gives CASSLNTPQGALEKLFF.

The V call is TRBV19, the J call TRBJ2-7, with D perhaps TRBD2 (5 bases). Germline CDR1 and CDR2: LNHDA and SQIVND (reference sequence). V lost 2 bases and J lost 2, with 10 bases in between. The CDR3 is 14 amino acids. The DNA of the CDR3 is TGTGCCAGTAGTATAATCGGGGTACCCTACGAGCAGTACTTC. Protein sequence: CASSIIGVPYEQYF. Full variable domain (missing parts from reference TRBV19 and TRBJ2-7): DGGITQSPKYLFRKEGQNVTLSCEQNLNHDAMYWYRQDPGQGLRLIYYSQIVNDFQKGDIAEGYSVSREKKESFPLTVTSAQKNPTAFYLCASSIIGVPYEQYFGPGTRLTVT.

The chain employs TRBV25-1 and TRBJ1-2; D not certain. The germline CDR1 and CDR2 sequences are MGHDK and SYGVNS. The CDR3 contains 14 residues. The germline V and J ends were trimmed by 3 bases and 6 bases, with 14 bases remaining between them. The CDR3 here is CASSDARGFHGYTF. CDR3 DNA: TGTGCCAGCAGTGACGCTCGGGGTTTTCATGGCTACACCTTC.

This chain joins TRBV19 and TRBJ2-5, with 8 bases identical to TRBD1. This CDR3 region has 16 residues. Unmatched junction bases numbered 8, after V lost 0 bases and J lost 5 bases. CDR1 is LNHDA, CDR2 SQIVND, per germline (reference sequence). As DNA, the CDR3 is TGTGCCAGTAGTATAGATAGGGGGACAGGCAAGGAGACCCAGTACTTC. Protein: CASSIDRGTGKETQYF.

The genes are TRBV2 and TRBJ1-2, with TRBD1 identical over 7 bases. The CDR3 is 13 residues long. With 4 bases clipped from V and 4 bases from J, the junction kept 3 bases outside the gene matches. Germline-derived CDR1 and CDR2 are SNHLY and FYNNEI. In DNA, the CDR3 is TGTGCCAGCAGTGGGACAGGTTTCTATGGCTACACCTTC. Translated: CASSGTGFYGYTF.

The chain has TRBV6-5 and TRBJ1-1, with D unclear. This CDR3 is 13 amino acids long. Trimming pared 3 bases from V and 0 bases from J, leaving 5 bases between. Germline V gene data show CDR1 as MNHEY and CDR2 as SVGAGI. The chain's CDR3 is CASSYSVNTEAFF. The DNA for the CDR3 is TGTGCCAGCAGTTATAGTGTGAACACTGAAGCTTTCTTT.

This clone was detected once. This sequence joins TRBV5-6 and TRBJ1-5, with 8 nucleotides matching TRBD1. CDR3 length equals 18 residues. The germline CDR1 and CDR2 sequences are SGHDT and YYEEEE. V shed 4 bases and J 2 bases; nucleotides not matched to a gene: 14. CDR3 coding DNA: TGTGCCAGCAGCGTGGGGGACAGGCCGGGCTTGGGCAATCAGCCCCAGCATTTT. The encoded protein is CASSVGDRPGLGNQPQHF.

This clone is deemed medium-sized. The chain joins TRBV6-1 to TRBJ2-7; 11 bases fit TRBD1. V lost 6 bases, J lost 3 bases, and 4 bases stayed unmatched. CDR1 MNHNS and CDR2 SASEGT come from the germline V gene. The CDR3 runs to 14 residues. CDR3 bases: TGTGCCAGCAGGGCCGGGACAGGGGGCTACGAGCAGTACTTC. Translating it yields CASRAGTGGYEQYF.

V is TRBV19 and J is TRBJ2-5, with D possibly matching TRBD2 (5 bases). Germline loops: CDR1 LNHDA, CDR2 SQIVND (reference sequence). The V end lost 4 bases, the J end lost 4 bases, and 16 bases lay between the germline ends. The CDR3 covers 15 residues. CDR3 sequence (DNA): TGTGCCAGTAGTAAGTCCCCCGGGGTTGGAGAGACCCAGTACTTC. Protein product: CASSKSPGVGETQYF.

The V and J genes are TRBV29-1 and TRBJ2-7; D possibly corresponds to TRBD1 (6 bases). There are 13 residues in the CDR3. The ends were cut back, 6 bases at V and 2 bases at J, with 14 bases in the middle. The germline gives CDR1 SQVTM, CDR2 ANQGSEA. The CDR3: CSVGGQLAYEQYF. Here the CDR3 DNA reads TGCAGCGTCGGAGGACAGCTGGCCTACGAGCAGTACTTC.

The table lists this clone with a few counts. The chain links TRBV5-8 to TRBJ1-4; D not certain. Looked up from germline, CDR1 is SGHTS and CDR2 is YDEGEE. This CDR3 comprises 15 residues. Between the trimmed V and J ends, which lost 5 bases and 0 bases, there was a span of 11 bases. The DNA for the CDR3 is TGTGCCAGCAGGTGGTTGGAGGCAACTAATGAAAAACTGTTTTTT. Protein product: CASRWLEATNEKLFF.

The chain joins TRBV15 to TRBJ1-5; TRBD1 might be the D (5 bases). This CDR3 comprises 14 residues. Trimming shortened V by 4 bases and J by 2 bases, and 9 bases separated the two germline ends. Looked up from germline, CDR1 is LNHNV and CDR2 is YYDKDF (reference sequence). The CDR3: CATSTQVRNQPQHF. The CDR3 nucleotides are TGTGCCACCAGCACACAGGTCCGCAATCAGCCCCAGCATTTT.

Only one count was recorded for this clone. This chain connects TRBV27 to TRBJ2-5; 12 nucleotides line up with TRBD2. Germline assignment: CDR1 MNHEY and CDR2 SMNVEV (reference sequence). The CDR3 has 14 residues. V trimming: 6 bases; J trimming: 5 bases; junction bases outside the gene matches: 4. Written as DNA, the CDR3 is TGTGCCAGCAGCGCCGGGACTAGCGGGGAGACCCAGTACTTC. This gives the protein CASSAGTSGETQYF.

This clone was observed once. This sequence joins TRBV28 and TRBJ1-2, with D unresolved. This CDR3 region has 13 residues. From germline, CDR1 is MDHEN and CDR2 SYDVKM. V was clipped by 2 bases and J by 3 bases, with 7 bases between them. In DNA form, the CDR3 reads TGTGCCAGCAGTTTACCCCCCGACTATGGCTACACCTTC. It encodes CASSLPPDYGYTF.

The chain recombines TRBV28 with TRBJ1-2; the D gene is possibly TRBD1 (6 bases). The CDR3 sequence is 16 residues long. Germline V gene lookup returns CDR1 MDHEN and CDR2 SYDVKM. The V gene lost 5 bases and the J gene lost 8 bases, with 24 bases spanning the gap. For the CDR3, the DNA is TGTGCCAGCAGTCCACCTGGATCAGACAGGAGCCGCGGCTACACCTTC. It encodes CASSPPGSDRSRGYTF.

In DNA form, the CDR3 reads TGTGCCAGCAGAGCGCGGGACAGGGTCCACGAGCAGTACTTC. Its protein is CASRARDRVHEQYF. The chain is built from TRBV6-5 and TRBJ2-7; 9 bases are a match to TRBD1. Germline trimming cut 6 bases from V and 5 bases from J; bases unmatched to any gene: 8. The CDR3 contains 14 residues. Germline V gives CDR1 MNHEY, CDR2 SVGAGI.